Listed below are T cell receptor beta chains from one sample, sequenced in a study of blood T cell repertoires in COVID-19. The method was immunoSEQ multiplex PCR; TCRdb's version includes in-frame clones alone and lacks a portion of them. The data show roughly 100,000 clones, with around 90% seen just once and 2.1% held by the top ten. The sequenced sample was peripheral blood. Receptors originate from a man aged 50 to 59 with COVID-19, enrolled during active disease. CDR3s include the opening cysteine and the closing phenylalanine or tryptophan. D genes are given only for firm matches. Expanded clones are given a class, and other clones once, few, many or no size at all.

size	J	V	length	D	DNA	CDR3
NA	TRBJ1-2	TRBV28	13	NA	TGTGCCAGCAGTTTTGCGGGGGTGGGTGGCTACACCTTC	CASSFAGVGGYTF
NA	TRBJ1-5	TRBV4-1	19	TRBD1	TGCGCCAGCAGCCAACGTTTGGGACAGGGGGCATTTTGGAATCAGCCCCAGCATTTT	CASSQRLGQGAFWNQPQHF
NA	TRBJ2-3	TRBV5-1	14	TRBD2	TGCGCCAGCAGCTCCACTAGCGGGGGAGATACGCAGTATTTT	CASSSTSGGDTQYF
NA	TRBJ1-6	TRBV6-6	18	TRBD1	TGTGCCAGCAGTCTATCCGGGACAGGGGGCGGAAATAATTCACCCCTCCACTTT	CASSLSGTGGGNNSPLHF
NA	TRBJ1-1	TRBV11-2	14	NA	TGTGCCAGCAGCCTACAGGCTCTTAGCACTGAAGCTTTCTTT	CASSLQALSTEAFF
NA	TRBJ1-6	TRBV14	15	TRBD1	TGTGCCAGCAGCCACAGGGGGTCGGGGAATTCACCCCTCCACTTT	CASSHRGSGNSPLHF
NA	TRBJ2-7	TRBV10-3	16	NA	TGTGCCATCAGTGAGTCGGAGGGACAGAACTCCTACGAGCAGTACTTC	CAISESEGQNSYEQYF
NA	TRBJ1-2	TRBV5-5	15	NA	TGTGCCAGCAGCTTGGATGTCACCCGAGGCTATGGCTACACCTTC	CASSLDVTRGYGYTF
NA	TRBJ2-4	TRBV3-1/TRBV3-2	17	TRBD2	TGTGCCAGCAGCAACAGCGGGGGGAATCTAGCCAAAAACATTCAGTACTTC	CASSNSGGNLAKNIQYF
NA	TRBJ1-5	TRBV27	14	NA	TGTGCCAGCAGTTTACGGGGGAGCAATCAGCCCCAGCATTTT	CASSLRGSNQPQHF
NA	TRBJ1-2	TRBV4-2	16	TRBD1	TGTGCCAGCAGCCAAGATACGGGGGACAGCATCTATGGCTACACCTTC	CASSQDTGDSIYGYTF
NA	TRBJ1-2	TRBV7-2	15	TRBD1	TGTGCCAGCAGCTTAGGGGACAGGCCAATCTATGGCTACACCTTC	CASSLGDRPIYGYTF
NA	TRBJ2-1	TRBV5-8	15	TRBD2	TGTGCCAGCAGCTTGCGTGCGGGGGGGCTCTATGAGCAGTTCTTC	CASSLRAGGLYEQFF
NA	TRBJ1-2	TRBV15	15	NA	TGTGCCACCAGCAGAGATTACAGCCTTAACTATGGCTACACCTTC	CATSRDYSLNYGYTF
NA	TRBJ2-1	TRBV15	15	NA	TGTGCCACCAGCAGAGCAGGGGCCGACTACAATGAGCAGTTCTTC	CATSRAGADYNEQFF
NA	TRBJ1-2	TRBV6-1	13	NA	TGTGCCAGCAGTGAGAACAGTAACTATGGCTACACCTTC	CASSENSNYGYTF
NA	TRBJ1-5	TRBV28	14	NA	TGTGCCAGCGTATCCTCGGGGGGGGCCCCACCCCAGCATTTT	CASVSSGGAPPQHF
NA	TRBJ2-7	TRBV5-6	15	NA	TGTGCCAGCAGCTTCGTTGACAGACCCGCCTACGAGCAGTACTTC	CASSFVDRPAYEQYF
NA	TRBJ2-5	TRBV15	12	NA	TGTGCCACCAGCAGAGTGAGGGAGACCCAGTACTTC	CATSRVRETQYF
NA	TRBJ1-3	TRBV3-1/TRBV3-2	16	NA	TGTGCCAGCAGCCAAGCCAGTCTTAACTCTGGAAACACCATATATTTT	CASSQASLNSGNTIYF
NA	TRBJ2-7	TRBV3-1/TRBV3-2	15	TRBD2	TGTGCCAGCAGCCATGGCGGGGGAGTGGGAGGGGAGCAGTACTTC	CASSHGGGVGGEQYF
NA	TRBJ1-1	TRBV7-8	15	NA	TGTGCCAGCAGCATTTTCCAGGGGCTTCGGCATGAAGCTTTCTTT	CASSIFQGLRHEAFF
NA	TRBJ2-1	TRBV30	15	TRBD2	TGTGCCTGGAGTGCGACTAGCGGGGGGTTCAATGAGCAGTTCTTC	CAWSATSGGFNEQFF
NA	TRBJ1-5	TRBV2	14	NA	TGTGCCAGCAGTGAGAGGGGGTTCAATCAGCCCCAGCATTTT	CASSERGFNQPQHF
NA	TRBJ1-5	TRBV18	14	TRBD1	TGTGCCAGCTCCCCGGGACAGGATAATCAGCCCCAGCATTTT	CASSPGQDNQPQHF
NA	TRBJ1-5	TRBV2	13	NA	TGTGCCAGCAGTGTATACAGTGATAATGCCCAGCATTTT	CASSVYSDNAQHF
once	TRBJ2-2	TRBV6-5	16	TRBD1	TGTGCCAGCAGTTACTCTGAAGGGGGCAGCACCGGGGAGCTGTTTTTT	CASSYSEGGSTGELFF
once	TRBJ2-3	TRBV15	13	TRBD1	TGTGCCGCCGGGACAGGGAACACAGATACGCAGTATTTT	CAAGTGNTDTQYF
NA	TRBJ2-3	TRBV9	16	NA	TGTGCCAGCAGCACTCACCCTGGAGCGGGCACAGATACGCAGTATTTT	CASSTHPGAGTDTQYF
NA	TRBJ2-3	TRBV5-1	14	TRBD1	TGCGCCAGCAGCATGGGACAGGGGCCAGATACGCAGTATTTT	CASSMGQGPDTQYF
NA	TRBJ2-4	TRBV19	17	TRBD1	TGTGCCAGTAGTATAGGACCGGGACAGCTAGCCAAAAACATTCAGTACTTC	CASSIGPGQLAKNIQYF
NA	TRBJ1-6	TRBV30	15	NA	TGTGCCTGGCGGGTATCTCGGTCCTATAATTCACCCCTCCACTTT	CAWRVSRSYNSPLHF